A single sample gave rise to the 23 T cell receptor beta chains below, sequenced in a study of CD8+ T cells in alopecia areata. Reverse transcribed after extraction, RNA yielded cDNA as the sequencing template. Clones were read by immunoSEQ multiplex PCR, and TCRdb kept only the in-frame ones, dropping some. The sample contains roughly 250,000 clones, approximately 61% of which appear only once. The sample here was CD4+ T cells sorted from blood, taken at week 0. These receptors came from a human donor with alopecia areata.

The CDR3 nucleotides read TGCGCCAGCAGCTTGGTTGCTTTTAGCACAGATACGCAGTATTTT. It codes for CASSLVAFSTDTQYF. The chain joins TRBV5-1 to TRBJ2-3; D remains unclear. Per germline, CDR1 SGHRS and CDR2 YFSETQ. CDR3 length: 15 amino acids. The V end was cut by 0 bases, the J end by 0 bases, with 8 bases between.

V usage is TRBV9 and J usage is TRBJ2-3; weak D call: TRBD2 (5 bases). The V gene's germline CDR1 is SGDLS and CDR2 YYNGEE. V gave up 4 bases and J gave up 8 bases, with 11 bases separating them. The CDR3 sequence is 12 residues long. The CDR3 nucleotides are TGTGCCAGCAGCCTAGGAGGTGGTACGCAGTATTTT. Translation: CASSLGGGTQYF.

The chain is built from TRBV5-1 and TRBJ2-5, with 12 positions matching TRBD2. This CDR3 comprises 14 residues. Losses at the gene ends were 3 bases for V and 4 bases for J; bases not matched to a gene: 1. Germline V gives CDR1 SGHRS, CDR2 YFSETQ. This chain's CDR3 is CASSSTSGGETQYF. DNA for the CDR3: TGCGCCAGCAGCTCGACTAGCGGGGGAGAGACCCAGTACTTC.

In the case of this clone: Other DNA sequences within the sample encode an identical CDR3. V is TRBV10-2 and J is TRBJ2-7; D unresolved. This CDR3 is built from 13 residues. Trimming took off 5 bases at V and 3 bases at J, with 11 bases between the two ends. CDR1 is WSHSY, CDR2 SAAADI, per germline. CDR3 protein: CASSSDRDYEQYF. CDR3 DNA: TGCGCCAGCAGTTCGGATAGGGACTACGAGCAGTACTTC.

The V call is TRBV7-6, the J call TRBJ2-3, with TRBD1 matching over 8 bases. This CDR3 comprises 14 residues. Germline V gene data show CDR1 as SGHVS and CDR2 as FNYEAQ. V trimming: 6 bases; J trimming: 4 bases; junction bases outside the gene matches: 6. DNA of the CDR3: TGTGCCAGCAGTATGCAGGGGGCAGCAGATACGCAGTATTTT. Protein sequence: CASSMQGAADTQYF.

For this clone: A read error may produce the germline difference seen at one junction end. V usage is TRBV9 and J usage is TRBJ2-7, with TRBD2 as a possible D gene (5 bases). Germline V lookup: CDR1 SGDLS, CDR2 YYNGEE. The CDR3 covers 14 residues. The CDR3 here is CASSVGQTTYEQYF. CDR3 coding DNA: TGCGCCAGCAGCGTAGGGCAGACTACCTACGAGCAGTACTTC.

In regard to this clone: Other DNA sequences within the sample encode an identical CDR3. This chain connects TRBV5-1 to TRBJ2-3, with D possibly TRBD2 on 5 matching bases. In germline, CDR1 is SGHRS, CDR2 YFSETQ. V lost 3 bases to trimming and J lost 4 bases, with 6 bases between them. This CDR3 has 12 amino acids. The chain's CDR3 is CASSSGADTQYF. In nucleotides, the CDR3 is TGCGCCAGCAGCTCCGGGGCAGATACGCAGTATTTT.

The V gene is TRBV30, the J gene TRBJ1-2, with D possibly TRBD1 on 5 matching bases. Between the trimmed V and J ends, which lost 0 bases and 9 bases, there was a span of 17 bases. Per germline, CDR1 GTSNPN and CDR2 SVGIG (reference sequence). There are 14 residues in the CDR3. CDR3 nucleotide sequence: TGTGCCTGGAGTGTTCCCGGGACCTCGATGCGCTACACCTTC. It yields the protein CAWSVPGTSMRYTF.

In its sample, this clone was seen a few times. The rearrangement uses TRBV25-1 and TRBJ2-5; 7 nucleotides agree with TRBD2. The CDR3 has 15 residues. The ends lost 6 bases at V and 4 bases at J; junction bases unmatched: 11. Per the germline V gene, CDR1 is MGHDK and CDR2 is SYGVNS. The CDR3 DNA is TGTGCCAGCAGCCCCCGGGGGGTGGGCTTAGAGACCCAGTACTTC. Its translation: CASSPRGVGLETQYF.

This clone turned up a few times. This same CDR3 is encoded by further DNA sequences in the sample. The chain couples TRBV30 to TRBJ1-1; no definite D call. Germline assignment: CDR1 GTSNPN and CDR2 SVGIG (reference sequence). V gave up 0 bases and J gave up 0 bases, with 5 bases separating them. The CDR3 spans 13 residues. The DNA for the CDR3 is TGTGCCTGGAGTGTACGCCTGAACACTGAAGCTTTCTTT. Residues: CAWSVRLNTEAFF.

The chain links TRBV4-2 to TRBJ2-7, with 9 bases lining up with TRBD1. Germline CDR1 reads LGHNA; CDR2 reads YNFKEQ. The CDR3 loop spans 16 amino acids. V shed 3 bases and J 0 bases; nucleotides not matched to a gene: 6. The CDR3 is CASSHHGQGLSYEQYF. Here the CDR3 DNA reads TGTGCCAGCAGCCACCATGGACAGGGGCTCTCCTACGAGCAGTACTTC.

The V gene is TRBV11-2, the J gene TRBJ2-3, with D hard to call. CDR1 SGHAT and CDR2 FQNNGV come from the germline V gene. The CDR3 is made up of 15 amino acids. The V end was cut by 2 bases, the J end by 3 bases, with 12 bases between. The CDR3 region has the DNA TGTGCCAGCAGCTTATTACTGTCAGATACAGATACGCAGTATTTT. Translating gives CASSLLLSDTDTQYF.

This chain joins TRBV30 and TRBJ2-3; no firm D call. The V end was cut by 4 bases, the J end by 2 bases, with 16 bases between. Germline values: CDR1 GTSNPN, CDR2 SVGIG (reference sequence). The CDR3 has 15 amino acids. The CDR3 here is CAWTTRPSYTDTQYF. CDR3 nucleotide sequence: TGTGCCTGGACTACCCGTCCGTCGTACACAGATACGCAGTATTTT.

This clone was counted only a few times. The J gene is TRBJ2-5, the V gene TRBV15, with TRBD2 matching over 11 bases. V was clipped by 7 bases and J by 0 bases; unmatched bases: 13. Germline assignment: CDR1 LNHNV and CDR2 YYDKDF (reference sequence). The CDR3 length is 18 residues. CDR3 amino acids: CATTSIVLAGGDQETQYF. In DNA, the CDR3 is TGTGCCACCACCTCCATCGTGCTAGCGGGGGGAGACCAAGAGACCCAGTACTTC.

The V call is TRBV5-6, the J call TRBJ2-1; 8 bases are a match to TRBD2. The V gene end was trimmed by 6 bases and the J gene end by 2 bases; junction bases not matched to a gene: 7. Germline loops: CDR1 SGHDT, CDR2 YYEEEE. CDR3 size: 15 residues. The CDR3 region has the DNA TGTGCCAGCACCTATCTAGCGGGTGCCTACAATGAGCAGTTCTTC. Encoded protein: CASTYLAGAYNEQFF.

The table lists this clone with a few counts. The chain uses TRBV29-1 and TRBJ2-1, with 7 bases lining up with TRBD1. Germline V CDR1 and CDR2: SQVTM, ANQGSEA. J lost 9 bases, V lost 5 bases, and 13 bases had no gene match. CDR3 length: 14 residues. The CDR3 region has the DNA TGCAGCGTTCCCAGGACAGCTCCAGGGGGTGAGCAGTTCTTC. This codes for CSVPRTAPGGEQFF.

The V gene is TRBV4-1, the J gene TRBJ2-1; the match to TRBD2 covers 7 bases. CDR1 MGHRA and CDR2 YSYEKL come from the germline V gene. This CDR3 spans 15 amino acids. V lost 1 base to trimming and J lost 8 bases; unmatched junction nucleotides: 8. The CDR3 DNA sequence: TGCGCCAGCAGCCAAGCGGAAGGGACTACGGATGAGCAGTTCTTC. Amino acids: CASSQAEGTTDEQFF.

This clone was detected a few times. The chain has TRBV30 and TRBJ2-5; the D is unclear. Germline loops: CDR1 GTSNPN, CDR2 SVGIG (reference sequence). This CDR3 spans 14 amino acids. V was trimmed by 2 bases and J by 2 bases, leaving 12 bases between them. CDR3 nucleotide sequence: TGTGCCTGGAGTCGCTATGATGTTCAAGAGACCCAGTACTTC. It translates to CAWSRYDVQETQYF.

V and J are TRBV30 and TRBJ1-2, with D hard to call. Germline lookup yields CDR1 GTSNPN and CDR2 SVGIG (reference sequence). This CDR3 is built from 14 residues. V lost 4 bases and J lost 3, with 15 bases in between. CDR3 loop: CAWIWGTGDYGYTF. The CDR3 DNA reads TGTGCCTGGATTTGGGGTACCGGGGACTATGGCTACACCTTC.

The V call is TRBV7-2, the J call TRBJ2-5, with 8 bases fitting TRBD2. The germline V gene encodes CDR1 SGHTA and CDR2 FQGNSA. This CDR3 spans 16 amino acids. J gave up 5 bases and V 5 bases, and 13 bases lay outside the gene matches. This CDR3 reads CASSGLSGGNEETQYF. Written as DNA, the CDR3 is TGTGCCAGCAGCGGACTAAGCGGGGGAAATGAGGAGACCCAGTACTTC.

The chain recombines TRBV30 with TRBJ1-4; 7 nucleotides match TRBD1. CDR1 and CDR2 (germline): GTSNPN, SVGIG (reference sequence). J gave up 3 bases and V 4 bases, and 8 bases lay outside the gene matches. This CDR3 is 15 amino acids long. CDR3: CAWNTGDVSNEKLFF. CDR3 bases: TGTGCCTGGAATACAGGGGATGTCTCTAATGAAAAACTGTTTTTT.

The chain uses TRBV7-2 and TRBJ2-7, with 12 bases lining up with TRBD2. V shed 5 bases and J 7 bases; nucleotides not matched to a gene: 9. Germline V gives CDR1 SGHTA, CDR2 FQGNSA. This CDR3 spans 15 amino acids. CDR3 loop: CASSPLAGGYGEQYF. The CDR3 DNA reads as TGTGCCAGCAGCCCACTAGCGGGGGGTTATGGGGAGCAGTACTTC. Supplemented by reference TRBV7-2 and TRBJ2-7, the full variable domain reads GAGVSQSPSNKVTEKGKDVELRCDPISGHTALYWYRQSLGQGLEFLIYFQGNSAPDKSGLPSDRFSAERTGGSVSTLTIQRTQQEDSAVYLCASSPLAGGYGEQYFGPGTRLTVT.

The CDR3 protein is CASSGGQWDSPLHF. The DNA for the CDR3 is TGTGCCAGCAGCGGAGGACAATGGGATTCACCCCTCCACTTT. The genes are TRBV9 and TRBJ1-6; D is perhaps TRBD1 (5 bases). V dropped 3 bases and J dropped 8 bases, with 12 bases sitting between them. CDR3 size: 14 residues. Germline V gene data show CDR1 as SGDLS and CDR2 as YYNGEE. Looking up the rest from reference TRBV9 and TRBJ1-6 gives the full variable domain: DSGVTQTPKHLITATGQRVTLRCSPRSGDLSVYWYQQSLDQGLQFLIQYYNGEERAKGNILERFSAQQFPDLHSELNLSSLELGDSALYFCASSGGQWDSPLHFGNGTRLTVT.